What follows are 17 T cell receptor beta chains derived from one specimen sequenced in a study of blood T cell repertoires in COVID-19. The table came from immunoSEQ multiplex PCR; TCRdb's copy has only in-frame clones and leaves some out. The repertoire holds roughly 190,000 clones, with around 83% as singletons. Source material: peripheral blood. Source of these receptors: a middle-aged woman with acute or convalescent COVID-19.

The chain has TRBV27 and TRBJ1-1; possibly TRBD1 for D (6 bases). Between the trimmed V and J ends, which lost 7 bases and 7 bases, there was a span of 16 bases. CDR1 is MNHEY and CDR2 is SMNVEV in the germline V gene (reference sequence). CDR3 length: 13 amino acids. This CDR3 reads CASTSAGHLEAFF. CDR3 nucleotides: TGTGCCAGCACCTCAGCGGGACACCTTGAAGCTTTCTTT.

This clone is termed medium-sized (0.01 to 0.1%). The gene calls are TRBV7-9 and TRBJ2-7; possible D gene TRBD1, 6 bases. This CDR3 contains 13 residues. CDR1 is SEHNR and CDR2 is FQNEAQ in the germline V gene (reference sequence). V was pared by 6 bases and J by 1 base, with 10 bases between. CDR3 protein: CASRDSLSYEQYF. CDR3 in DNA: TGTGCCAGCAGGGACAGTTTGTCCTACGAGCAGTACTTC.

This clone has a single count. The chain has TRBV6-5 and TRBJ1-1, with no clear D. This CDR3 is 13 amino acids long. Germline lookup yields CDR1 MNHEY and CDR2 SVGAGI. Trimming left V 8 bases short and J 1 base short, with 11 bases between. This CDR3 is CASGLYSNTEAFF. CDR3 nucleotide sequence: TGTGCCAGCGGGCTGTACTCGAACACTGAAGCTTTCTTT.

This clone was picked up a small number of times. The CDR3 is CASTPASRLRYEQYF. CDR3 sequence (DNA): TGTGCCAGTACCCCAGCTTCGAGGCTAAGGTACGAGCAGTACTTC. The chain links TRBV19 to TRBJ2-7; D is unclear. Germline V gene data show CDR1 as LNHDA and CDR2 as SQIVND (reference sequence). The CDR3 contains 15 residues. The V gene lost 7 bases and the J gene lost 4 bases, with 20 bases spanning the gap.

CDR3 nucleotide sequence: TGTGCCAGCAGCTCCCTAGCGGGGAGGGGGGATGAGCAGTTCTTC. Translating it yields CASSSLAGRGDEQFF. This sequence joins TRBV7-2 and TRBJ2-1; 9 bases are a match to TRBD2. The V segment lost 4 bases and the J segment 8 bases; nucleotides outside the gene matches: 9. Germline-derived CDR1 and CDR2 are SGHTA and FQGNSA. The CDR3 length is 15 residues. Drawing the rest from reference TRBV7-2 and TRBJ2-1, the complete variable domain is GAGVSQSPSNKVTEKGKDVELRCDPISGHTALYWYRQSLGQGLEFLIYFQGNSAPDKSGLPSDRFSAERTGGSVSTLTIQRTQQEDSAVYLCASSSLAGRGDEQFFGPGTRLTVL.

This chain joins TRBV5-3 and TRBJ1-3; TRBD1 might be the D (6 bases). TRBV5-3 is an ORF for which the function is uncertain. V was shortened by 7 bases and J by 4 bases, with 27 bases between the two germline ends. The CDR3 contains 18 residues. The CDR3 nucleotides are TGTGCCAGAGACGATACAACCATACCAGGGGCGTCAGGAAACACCATATATTTT. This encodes CARDDTTIPGASGNTIYF.

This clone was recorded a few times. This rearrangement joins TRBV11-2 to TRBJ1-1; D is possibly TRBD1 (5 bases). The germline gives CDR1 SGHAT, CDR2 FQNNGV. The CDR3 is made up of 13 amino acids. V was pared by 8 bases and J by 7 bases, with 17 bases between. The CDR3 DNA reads TGTGCCAGCGGGGCCGCCAGGGCCATTGAAGCTTTCTTT. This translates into CASGAARAIEAFF.

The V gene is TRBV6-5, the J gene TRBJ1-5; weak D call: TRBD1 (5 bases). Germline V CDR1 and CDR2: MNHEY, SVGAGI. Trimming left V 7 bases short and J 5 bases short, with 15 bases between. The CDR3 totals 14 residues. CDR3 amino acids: CASNPDDSYQPQHF. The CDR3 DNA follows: TGTGCCAGCAATCCCGACGACAGTTATCAGCCCCAGCATTTT.

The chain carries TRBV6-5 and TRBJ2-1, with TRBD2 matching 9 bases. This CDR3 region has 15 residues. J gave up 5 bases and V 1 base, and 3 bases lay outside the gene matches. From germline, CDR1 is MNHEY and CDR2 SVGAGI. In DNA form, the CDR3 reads TGTGCCAGCAGTTACTTTCGCGGGAGGGACAATGAGCAGTTCTTC. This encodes CASSYFRGRDNEQFF.

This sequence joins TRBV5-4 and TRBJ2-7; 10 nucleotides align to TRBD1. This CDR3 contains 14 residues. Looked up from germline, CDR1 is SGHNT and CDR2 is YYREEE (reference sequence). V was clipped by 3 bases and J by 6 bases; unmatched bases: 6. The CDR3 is CASSSRDRGVEQYF. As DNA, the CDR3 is TGTGCCAGCAGCTCCCGGGACAGGGGTGTCGAGCAGTACTTC.

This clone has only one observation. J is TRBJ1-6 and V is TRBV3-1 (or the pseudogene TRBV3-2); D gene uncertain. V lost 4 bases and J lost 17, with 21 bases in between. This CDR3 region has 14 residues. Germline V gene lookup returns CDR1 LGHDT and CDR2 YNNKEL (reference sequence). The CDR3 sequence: CASSPTRGGLWIHF. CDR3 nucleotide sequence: TGTGCCAGCAGCCCCACACGAGGCGGGTTGTGGATCCACTTT.

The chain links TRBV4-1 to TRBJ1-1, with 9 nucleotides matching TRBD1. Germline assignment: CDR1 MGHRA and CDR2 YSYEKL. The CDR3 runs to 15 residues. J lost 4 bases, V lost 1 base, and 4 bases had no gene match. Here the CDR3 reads CASSQVQGASTEAFF. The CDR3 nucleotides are TGCGCCAGCAGCCAAGTACAGGGGGCTAGCACTGAAGCTTTCTTT.

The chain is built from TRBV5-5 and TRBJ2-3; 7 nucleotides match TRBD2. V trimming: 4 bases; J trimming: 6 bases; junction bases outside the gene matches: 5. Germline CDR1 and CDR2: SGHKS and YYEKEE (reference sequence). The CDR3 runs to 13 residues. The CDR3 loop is CASSLGLGDTQYF. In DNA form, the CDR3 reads TGTGCCAGCAGCCTAGGACTAGGGGATACGCAGTATTTT.

The CDR3, as DNA: TGTGCCTGGAGTGCCCCAAGCGGCTACACCTTC. Translated: CAWSAPSGYTF. The V call is TRBV30, the J call TRBJ1-2, with D hard to call. The CDR3 contains 11 residues. Germline values: CDR1 GTSNPN, CDR2 SVGIG (reference sequence). The V gene lost 1 base and the J gene lost 8 bases, with 8 bases spanning the gap.

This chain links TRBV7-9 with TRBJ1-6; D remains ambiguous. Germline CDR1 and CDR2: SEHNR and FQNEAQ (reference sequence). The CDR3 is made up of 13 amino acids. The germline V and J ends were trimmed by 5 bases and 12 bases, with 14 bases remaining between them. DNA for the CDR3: TGTGCCAGCAGCCCATCGATGGAGGTACCCCTCCACTTT. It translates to CASSPSMEVPLHF.

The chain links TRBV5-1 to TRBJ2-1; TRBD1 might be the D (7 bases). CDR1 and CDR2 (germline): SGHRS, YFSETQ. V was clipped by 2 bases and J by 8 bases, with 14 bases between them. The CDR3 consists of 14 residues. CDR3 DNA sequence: TGCGCCAGCAGCTTAAGGCAGGGGGGTGATGAGCAGTTCTTC. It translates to CASSLRQGGDEQFF.

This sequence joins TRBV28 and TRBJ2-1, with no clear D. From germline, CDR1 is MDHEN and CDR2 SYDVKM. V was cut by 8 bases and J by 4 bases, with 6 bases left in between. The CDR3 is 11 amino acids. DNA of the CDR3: TGTGCCAGCGCCGGTTACAATGAGCAGTTCTTC. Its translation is CASAGYNEQFF.